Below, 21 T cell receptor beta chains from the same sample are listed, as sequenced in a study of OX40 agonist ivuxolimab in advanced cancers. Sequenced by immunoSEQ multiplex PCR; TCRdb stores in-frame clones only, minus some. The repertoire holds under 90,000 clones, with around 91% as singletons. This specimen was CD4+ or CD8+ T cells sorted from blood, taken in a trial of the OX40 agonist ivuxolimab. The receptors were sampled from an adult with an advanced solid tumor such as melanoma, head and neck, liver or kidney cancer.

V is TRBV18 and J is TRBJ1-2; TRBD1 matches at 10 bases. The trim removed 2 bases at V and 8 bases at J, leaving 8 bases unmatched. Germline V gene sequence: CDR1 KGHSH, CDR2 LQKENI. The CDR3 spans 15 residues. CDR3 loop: CASSPWGQGLGGYTF. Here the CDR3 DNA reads TGTGCCAGCTCACCATGGGGACAGGGGCTGGGCGGCTACACCTTC.

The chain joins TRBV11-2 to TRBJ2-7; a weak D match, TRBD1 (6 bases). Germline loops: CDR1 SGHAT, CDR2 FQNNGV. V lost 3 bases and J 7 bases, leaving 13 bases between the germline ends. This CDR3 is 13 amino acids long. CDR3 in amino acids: CASSLGHLGEQYF. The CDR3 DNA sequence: TGTGCCAGCAGCTTGGGACATTTAGGTGAGCAGTACTTC.

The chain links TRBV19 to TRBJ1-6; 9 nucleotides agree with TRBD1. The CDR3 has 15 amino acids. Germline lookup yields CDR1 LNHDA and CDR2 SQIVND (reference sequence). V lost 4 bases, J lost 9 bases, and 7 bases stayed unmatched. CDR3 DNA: TGTGCCAGTAGTACCGGACAGGGGTTCGGTTCACCCCTCCACTTT. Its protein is CASSTGQGFGSPLHF.

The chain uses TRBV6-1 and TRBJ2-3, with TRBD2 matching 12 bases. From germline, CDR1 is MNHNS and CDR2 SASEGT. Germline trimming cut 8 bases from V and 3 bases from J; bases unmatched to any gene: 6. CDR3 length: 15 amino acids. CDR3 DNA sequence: TGTGCCAGCTGGGCTAGCGGGGGGGGTACAGATACGCAGTATTTT. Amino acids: CASWASGGGTDTQYF.

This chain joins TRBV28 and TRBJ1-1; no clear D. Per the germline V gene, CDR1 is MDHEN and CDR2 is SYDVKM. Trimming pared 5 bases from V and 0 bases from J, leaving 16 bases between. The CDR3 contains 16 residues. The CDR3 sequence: CASSTPFVGMNTEAFF. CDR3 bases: TGTGCCAGCAGTACCCCTTTCGTGGGCATGAACACTGAAGCTTTCTTT.

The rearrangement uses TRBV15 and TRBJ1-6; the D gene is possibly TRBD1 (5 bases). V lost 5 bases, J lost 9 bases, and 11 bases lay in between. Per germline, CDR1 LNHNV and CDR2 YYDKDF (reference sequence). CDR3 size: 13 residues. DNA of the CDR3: TGTGCCACCAGCTCAGGGTGGAGTTCACCCCTCCACTTT. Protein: CATSSGWSSPLHF.

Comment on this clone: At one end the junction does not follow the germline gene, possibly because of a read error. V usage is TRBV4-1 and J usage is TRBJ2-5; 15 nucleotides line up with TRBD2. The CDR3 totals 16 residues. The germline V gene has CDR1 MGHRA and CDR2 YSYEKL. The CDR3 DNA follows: TGCGCCAGCAGCCAAGATGACGGACTAGCGGGGGGGTTCCGGCACTTC. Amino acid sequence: CASSQDDGLAGGFRHF.

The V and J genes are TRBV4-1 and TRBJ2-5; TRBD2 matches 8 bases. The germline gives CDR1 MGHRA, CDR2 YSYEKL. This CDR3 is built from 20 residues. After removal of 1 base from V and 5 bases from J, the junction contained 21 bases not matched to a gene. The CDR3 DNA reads TGCGCCAGCAGCCAAGGACGGCGGGCTAGCGGGCCCTCCCCGGGGGAGACCCAGTACTTC. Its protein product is CASSQGRRASGPSPGETQYF.

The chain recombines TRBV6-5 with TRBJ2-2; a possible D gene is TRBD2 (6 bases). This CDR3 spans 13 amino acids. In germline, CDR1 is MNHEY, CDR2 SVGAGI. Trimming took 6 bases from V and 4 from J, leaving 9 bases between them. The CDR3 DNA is TGTGCCAGCAGGGGGGGAGGCACCGGGGAGCTGTTTTTT. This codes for CASRGGGTGELFF.

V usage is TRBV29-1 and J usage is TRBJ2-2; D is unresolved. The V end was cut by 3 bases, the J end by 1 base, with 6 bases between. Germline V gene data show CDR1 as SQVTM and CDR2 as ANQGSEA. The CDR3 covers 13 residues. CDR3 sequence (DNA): TGCAGCGTTGATACCCTGAACACCGGGGAGCTGTTTTTT. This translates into CSVDTLNTGELFF.

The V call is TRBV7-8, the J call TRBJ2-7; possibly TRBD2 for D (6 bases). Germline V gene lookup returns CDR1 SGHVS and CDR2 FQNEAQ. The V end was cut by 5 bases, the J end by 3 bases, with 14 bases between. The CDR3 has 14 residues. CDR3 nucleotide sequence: TGTGCCAGCAGCCGGGCCGGGACTGACTACGAGCAGTACTTC. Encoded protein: CASSRAGTDYEQYF.

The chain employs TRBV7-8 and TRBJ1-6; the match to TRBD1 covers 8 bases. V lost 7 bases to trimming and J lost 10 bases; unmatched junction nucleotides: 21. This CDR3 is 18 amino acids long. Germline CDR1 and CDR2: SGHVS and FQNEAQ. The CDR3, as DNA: TGTGCCAGCACTCTAGGGGCGACAGGGGTCCTCTGGGAATCACCCCTCCACTTT. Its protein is CASTLGATGVLWESPLHF.

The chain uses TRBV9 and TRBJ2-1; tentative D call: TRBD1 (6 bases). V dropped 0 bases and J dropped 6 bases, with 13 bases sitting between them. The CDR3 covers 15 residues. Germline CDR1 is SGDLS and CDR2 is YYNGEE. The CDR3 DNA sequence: TGTGCCAGCAGCGTAGTTTCAGGGGTGGTCAATGAGCAGTTCTTC. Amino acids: CASSVVSGVVNEQFF.

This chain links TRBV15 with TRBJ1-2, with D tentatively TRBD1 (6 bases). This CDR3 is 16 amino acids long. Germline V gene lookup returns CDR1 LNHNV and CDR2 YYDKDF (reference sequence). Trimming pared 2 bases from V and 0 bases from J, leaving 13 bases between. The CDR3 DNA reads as TGTGCCACCAGCAGAACTTCACAGGGTGCTAACTATGGCTACACCTTC. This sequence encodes CATSRTSQGANYGYTF.

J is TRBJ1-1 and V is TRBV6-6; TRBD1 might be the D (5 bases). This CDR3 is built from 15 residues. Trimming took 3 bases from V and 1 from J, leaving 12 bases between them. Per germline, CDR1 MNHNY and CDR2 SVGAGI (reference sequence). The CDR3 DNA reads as TGTGCCAGCAGTTATGAAGCGGGGACGAACACTGAAGCTTTCTTT. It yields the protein CASSYEAGTNTEAFF.

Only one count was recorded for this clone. In DNA, the CDR3 is TGTGCCAGCAGTAAACAGGGGTCCGGGGCCAACGTCCTGACTTTC. This codes for CASSKQGSGANVLTF. The chain has TRBV28 and TRBJ2-6; 7 bases map to TRBD1. Per germline, CDR1 MDHEN and CDR2 SYDVKM. Unmatched junction bases numbered 5, after V lost 5 bases and J lost 4 bases. This CDR3 contains 15 residues.

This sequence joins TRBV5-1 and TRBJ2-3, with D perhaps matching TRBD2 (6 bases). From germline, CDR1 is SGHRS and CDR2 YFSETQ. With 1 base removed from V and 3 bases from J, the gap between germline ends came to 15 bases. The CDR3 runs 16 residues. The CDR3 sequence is CASSLRRGHNTDTQYF. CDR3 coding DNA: TGCGCCAGCAGCTTGCGGAGGGGCCATAATACAGATACGCAGTATTTT.

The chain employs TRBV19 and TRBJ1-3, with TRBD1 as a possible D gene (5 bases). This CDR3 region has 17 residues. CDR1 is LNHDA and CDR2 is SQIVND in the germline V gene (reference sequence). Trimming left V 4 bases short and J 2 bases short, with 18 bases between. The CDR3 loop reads CASSTPGLGIAGNTIYF. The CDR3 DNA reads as TGTGCCAGTAGTACGCCGGGACTAGGGATAGCTGGAAACACCATATATTTT.

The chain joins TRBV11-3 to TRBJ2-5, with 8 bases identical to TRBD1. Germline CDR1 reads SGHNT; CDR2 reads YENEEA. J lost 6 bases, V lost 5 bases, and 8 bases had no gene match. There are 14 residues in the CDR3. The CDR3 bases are TGTGCCAGCAGCCCGACGGGACAGGAACAGACCCAGTACTTC. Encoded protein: CASSPTGQEQTQYF.

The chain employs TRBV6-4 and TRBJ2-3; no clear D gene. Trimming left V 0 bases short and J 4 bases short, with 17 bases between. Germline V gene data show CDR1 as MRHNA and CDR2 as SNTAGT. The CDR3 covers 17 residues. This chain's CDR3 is CASSDSAAQIPPDTQYF. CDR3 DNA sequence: TGTGCCAGCAGTGACTCAGCAGCGCAAATCCCCCCAGATACGCAGTATTTT.

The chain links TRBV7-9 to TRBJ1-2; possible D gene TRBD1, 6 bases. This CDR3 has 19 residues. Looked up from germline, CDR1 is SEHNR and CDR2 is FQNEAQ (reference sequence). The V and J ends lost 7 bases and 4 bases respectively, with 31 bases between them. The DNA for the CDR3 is TGTGCCAGCACCCCGAGGGAGAGGGGGGCACGCCGGATCGGCTATGGCTACACCTTC. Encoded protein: CASTPRERGARRIGYGYTF.